A selection of T cell receptor beta chains follows, all from one sample in a study of post-analysis software for immune sequencing data. TCRdb recomputed calls from the PCR reads with MiXCR, one row per CDR3 protein. The sample gives 700,000 to 900,000 distinct CDR3 sequences, roughly 50% of which show up once; 4.9% is in the top ten. The sequencing input was blood. These receptors all come from a girl between 5 and 17 years old with multiple sclerosis. CDR3s include the opening cysteine and the closing phenylalanine or tryptophan. Each record gives: V gene, CDR3 protein.

>TRBV7-9
CASSPSTSVSYEQYF
>TRBV6-6
CASSTPGGPPGEQYF
>TRBV5-1
CASSLAASGRLSSYNEQFF
>TRBV6-4
CAGSEPQGSLGPTEAFF
>TRBV12-3/TRBV12-4
CASSSPVLGYGYTF
>TRBV29-1
CSVGGGSNQPQHF
>TRBV7-9
CASSYRTEGYGYTF
>TRBV5-6
CASSRQGAETQYF
>TRBV4-2
CASSQGTSGDYEQYF
>TRBV5-6
CASSSGLSPYEQYF
>TRBV15
CATSRDPGQGPNQPQHF
>TRBV6-6
CASSYSGLAGQNEQFF